This T cell receptor (beta chain) comes out of a study of blood T cell repertoires in COVID-19. Background on the study: From the United States, Italy and Spain came samples of acute and convalescent COVID-19. Sample material is recorded as cDNA or gDNA derived from T cells, B-cell-depleted T cells, or PBMCs.

Sequencing used immunoSEQ multiplex PCR; TCRdb keeps in-frame clones, though not all of them. Altogether about 190,000 clones are present, approximately 86% being singletons, with the ten largest covering 2.1%. Per germline, CDR1 SGHVS and CDR2 FQNEAQ. The CDR3 extends over 14 amino acids. The J segment lost 1 base and the V segment lost 5 bases, leaving 5 bases of the junction unmatched. The chain recombines TRBV7-8 with TRBJ2-7, with 7 bases lining up with TRBD1. The specimen sequenced was peripheral blood. This receptor was taken from a man between 65 and 85 years old with active or convalescent COVID-19. The CDR3 coding sequence is TGTGCCAGCAGCCACCGGGACAGTTCCTACGAGCAGTACTTC. Residues: CASSHRDSSYEQYF. The full variable domain, completed using reference TRBV7-8 and TRBJ2-7, is GAGVSQSPRYKVAKRGQDVALRCDPISGHVSLFWYQQALGQGPEFLTYFQNEAQLDKSGLPSDRFFAERPEGSVSTLKIQRTQQEDSAVYLCASSHRDSSYEQYFGPGTRLTVT.